Presented here are 2 T cell receptor beta chains from one specimen sequenced in a study of T-cell reconstitution after alpha-beta-depleted transplantation in children. TCRbeta library construction was performed incorporating unique molecular identifiers. Each CDR3 protein gets one entry after TCRdb re-called the PCR reads with MiXCR. The sample carries around 240,000 distinct CDR3 sequences, about 9.6% recorded once. This sample comprised PBMCs from the stem cell graft donor, obtained from the stem cell graft. Receptors were obtained from a human donor who donated a stem cell graft to a child with SCID.

This clonotype has a count of ten or more. This rearrangement joins TRBV6-1 to TRBJ2-3; 8 bases map to TRBD1. The length of the CDR3 is 19 residues. V gave up 6 bases and J gave up 0 bases; unmatched junction bases: 17. Germline assignment: CDR1 MNHNS and CDR2 SASEGT. The DNA of the CDR3 is TGTGCCAGCAGACGCGTTCCCTCTCACAGGGGGACTAGCACAGATACGCAGTATTTT. Protein product: CASRRVPSHRGTSTDTQYF.

This clonotype showed up many times. The V and J genes are TRBV12-3 or TRBV12-4 and TRBJ1-1; 11 nucleotides align to TRBD1. This CDR3 has 14 amino acids. V gave up 6 bases and J gave up 7 bases; unmatched junction bases: 7. The CDR3 loop is CASSPPGQGVEAFF. The DNA of the CDR3 is TGTGCCAGCAGCCCCCCGGGACAGGGGGTTGAAGCTTTCTTT.